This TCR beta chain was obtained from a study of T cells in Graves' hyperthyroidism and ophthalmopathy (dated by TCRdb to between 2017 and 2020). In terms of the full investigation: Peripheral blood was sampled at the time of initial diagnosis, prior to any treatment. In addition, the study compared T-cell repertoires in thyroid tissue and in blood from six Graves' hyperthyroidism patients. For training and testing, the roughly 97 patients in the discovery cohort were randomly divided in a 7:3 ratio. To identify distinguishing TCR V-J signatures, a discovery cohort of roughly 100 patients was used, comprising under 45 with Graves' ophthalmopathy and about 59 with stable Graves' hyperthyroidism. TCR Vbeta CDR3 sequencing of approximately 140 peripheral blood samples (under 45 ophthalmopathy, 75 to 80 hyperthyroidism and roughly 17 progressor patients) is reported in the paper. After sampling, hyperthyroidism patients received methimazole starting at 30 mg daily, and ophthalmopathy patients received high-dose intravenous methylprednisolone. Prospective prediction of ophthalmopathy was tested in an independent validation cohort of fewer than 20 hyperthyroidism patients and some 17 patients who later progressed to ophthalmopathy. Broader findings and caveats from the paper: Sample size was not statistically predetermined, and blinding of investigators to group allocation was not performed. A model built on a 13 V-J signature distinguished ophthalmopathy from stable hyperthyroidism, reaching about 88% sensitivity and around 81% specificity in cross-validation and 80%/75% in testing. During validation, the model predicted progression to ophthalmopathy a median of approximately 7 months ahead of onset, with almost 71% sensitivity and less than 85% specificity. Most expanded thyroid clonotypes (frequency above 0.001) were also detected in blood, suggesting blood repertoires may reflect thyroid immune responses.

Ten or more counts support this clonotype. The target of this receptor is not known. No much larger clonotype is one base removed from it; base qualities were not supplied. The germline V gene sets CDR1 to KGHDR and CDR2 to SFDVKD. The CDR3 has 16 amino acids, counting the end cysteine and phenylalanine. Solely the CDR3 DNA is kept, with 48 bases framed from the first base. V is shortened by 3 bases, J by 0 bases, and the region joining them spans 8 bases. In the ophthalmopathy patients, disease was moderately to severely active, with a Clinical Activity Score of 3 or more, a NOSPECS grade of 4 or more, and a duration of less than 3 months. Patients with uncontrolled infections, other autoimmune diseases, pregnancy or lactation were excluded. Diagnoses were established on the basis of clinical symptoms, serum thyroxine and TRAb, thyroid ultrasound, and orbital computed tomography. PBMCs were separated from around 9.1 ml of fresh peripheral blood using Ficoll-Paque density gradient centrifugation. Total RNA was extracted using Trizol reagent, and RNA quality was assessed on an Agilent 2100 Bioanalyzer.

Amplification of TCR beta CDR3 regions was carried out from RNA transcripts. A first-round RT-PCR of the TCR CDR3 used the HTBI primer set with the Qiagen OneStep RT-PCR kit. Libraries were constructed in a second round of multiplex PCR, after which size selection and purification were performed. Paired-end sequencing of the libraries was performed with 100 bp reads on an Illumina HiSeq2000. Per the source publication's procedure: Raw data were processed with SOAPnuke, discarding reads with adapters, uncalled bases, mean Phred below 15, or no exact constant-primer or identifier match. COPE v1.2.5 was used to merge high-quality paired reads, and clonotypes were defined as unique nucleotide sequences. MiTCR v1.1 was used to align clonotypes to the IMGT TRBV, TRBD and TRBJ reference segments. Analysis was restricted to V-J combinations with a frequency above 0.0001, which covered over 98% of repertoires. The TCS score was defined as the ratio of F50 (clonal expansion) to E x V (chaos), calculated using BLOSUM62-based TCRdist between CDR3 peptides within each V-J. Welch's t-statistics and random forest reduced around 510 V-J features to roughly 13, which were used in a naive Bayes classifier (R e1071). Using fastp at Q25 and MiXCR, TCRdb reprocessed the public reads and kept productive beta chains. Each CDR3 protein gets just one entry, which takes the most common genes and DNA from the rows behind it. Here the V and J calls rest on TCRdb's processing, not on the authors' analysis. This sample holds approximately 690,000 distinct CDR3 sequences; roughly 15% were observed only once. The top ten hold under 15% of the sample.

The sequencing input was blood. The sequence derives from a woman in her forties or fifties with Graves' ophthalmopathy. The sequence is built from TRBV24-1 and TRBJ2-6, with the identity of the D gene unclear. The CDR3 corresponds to CATSDPGNSGANVLTF. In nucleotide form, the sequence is TGTGCCACCAGTGATCCTGGAAACTCTGGGGCCAACGTCCTGACTTTC.